This TCR beta chain was sequenced for a study of T cell repertoires in cytomegalovirus infection. In the study overall: Public TCR beta signatures were indicative of both CMV infection and a matching HLA type. Study outcomes and limitations: The cumulative frequency of public TCR beta families identified carriers of CMV plus the relevant HLA. CMV-specific TCR beta clonotypes restricted by HLA-C dominated the ex vivo response.

One entry per CDR3 protein, called by TCRdb with MiXCR from the reads. The sample lists about 310,000 distinct CDR3 sequences, 15% to 20% occurring once. Germline V lookup: CDR1 MGHRA, CDR2 YSYEKL. Trimming removed 1 base at V and 1 base at J, with 12 bases between. The CDR3 spans 16 residues. This clonotype was picked up a small number of times. Its antigen is as yet unknown. This chain uses TRBV4-1 with TRBJ2-3, with D possibly TRBD1 on 6 matching bases. The sequence came from a human donor in good health (CMV status not recorded). Some clones in this sample may be carry-over from other donors' samples. Sequencing was done on a sample of PBMCs. CDR3 amino acids: CASSQVQGQGTDTQYF. The DNA of the CDR3 is TGCGCCAGCAGCCAAGTTCAGGGGCAGGGCACAGATACGCAGTATTTT.